This T cell receptor (beta chain) was recovered during a study of beta chain features in type 1 diabetes. Study-level information: Examination of sorted cells across all samples involved around 98 million cells. Study-wide findings and caveats: Type 1 diabetes patients showed a moderate but significant shortening of TCRB CDR3s in all four CD4+ subsets.

cDNA synthesis used the whole RNA isolate, giving expressed TCRB sequences. The method was immunoSEQ multiplex PCR; TCRdb's version includes in-frame clones alone and lacks a portion of them. This table has around 250,000 clones, 13% to 15% appearing once. Regarding this clone: What it binds is not known.

The germline gives CDR1 SNHLY, CDR2 FYNNEI. The V gene lost 7 bases and the J gene lost 3 bases, with 7 bases spanning the gap. CDR3 length: 11 residues. Sequencing was performed on naive CD4+ T cells from blood. V gene TRBV2 combines with J gene TRBJ2-7; D uncertain. The sequence was obtained from a middle-aged woman in good health. CDR3 DNA sequence: TGTGCCAGCAATTACGGCTACGAGCAGTACTTC. It yields the protein CASNYGYEQYF.